Presented here are 21 T cell receptor beta chains from one specimen sequenced in a study of T cells in women clearing cervical HPV infection. Repertoires were generated with immunoSEQ multiplex PCR, while TCRdb's copy carries only in-frame clones and drops some. This sample's clone table lists fewer than 20,000 clones. What was sequenced was blood buffy coat. These TCRs come from a woman between 18 and 70 years old with a cervical HPV16 infection that either progressed to CIN3+ or cleared (not recorded which).

To note about this clone: With the read ending 3 residues before the CDR3 end, the germline J gene is used to fill in that end. The rearrangement joins TRBV7-9 to TRBJ2-5, with a tentative D call TRBD2 (6 bases). V gave up 2 bases and J gave up 5 bases, with 12 bases separating them. The CDR3 has 14 amino acids. Germline lookup yields CDR1 SEHNR and CDR2 FQNEAQ (reference sequence). CDR3 DNA, as far as it was read: TGTGCCAGCAGCTTAAATGGGGGGAGGGAGACC. As protein: CASSLNGGRET. The CDR3 in its entirety is CASSLNGGRETQYF.

Note on this clone: From the germline J gene comes the end of the CDR3, since the read stops 3 residues before it. V is TRBV4-2 and J is TRBJ2-2, with D perhaps matching TRBD1 (7 bases). The ends were cut back, 4 bases at V and 4 bases at J, with 19 bases in the middle. This CDR3 contains 17 residues. Germline-derived CDR1 and CDR2 are LGHNA and YNFKEQ. The CDR3 DNA, read in part, is TGTGCCAGCAGCCCGCAAACCGGGACAGCGGGCACCGGGGAG. Translating it yields CASSPQTGTAGTGE. The full CDR3 protein reads CASSPQTGTAGTGELFF.

To note about this clone: From the germline J gene comes the end of the CDR3, since the read stops 3 residues before it. V gene TRBV5-1 combines with J gene TRBJ2-1; 8 nucleotides line up with TRBD2. Germline assignment: CDR1 SGHRS and CDR2 YFSETQ. CDR3 length: 15 amino acids. V was pared by 0 bases and J by 6 bases, with 5 bases of the junction left unmatched. The CDR3 reads CASSLGAGVVNEQFF. Partial CDR3 DNA: TGCGCCAGCAGCTTGGGAGCGGGAGTGGTCAATGAG.

Regarding this clone: Read data end 3 residues before the CDR3 end; the end is taken from the germline J gene. The gene calls are TRBV19 and TRBJ1-2; no definite D call. Germline V gives CDR1 LNHDA, CDR2 SQIVND (reference sequence). This CDR3 contains 15 residues. Trimming removed 3 bases from V and 0 bases from J, with 11 bases in between. The part of the CDR3 DNA that was read is TGTGCCAGTAGTATGTACAGCAATACTAACTATGGC. It yields the protein CASSMYSNTNYG. In full, the CDR3 reads CASSMYSNTNYGYTF.

About this clone itself: The read ends 3 residues shy of where the CDR3 ends; the end is completed using the germline J gene. The J gene is TRBJ1-2, the V gene TRBV20-1; 7 nucleotides match TRBD1. The germline gives CDR1 DFQATT, CDR2 SNEGSKA (reference sequence). This CDR3 has 15 amino acids. The V segment lost 3 bases and the J segment 6 bases; nucleotides outside the gene matches: 13. CDR3 amino acids: CSARRRQVQGDGYTF. The sequenced part of the CDR3 DNA is TGCAGTGCTAGGCGGAGACAGGTGCAGGGGGATGGC.

Comments on this clone: A read error may produce the germline difference seen at one junction end. The CDR3 goes on 3 residues after the read ends, and that part is filled in from the germline J gene. The rearrangement uses TRBV5-4 and TRBJ2-1; no reliable D call. The CDR3 contains 15 residues. The germline CDR1 and CDR2 sequences are SGHNT and YYREEE (reference sequence). The covered CDR3 bases are TGTGCAAGCAGCCTCCTGCTCGAACAAGACAATGAG. As protein: CASSLLLEQDNE. The full CDR3 is CASSLLLEQDNEQFF.

A remark on this clone: The read finishes 3 residues shy of the CDR3 end, and the germline J gene is used to complete it. The chain couples TRBV10-3 to TRBJ2-5, with 9 bases identical to TRBD1. This CDR3 contains 16 residues. Germline V gene sequence: CDR1 ENHRY, CDR2 SYGVKD. The ends lost 3 bases at V and 4 bases at J; junction bases unmatched: 9. CDR3 bases read: TGTGCCATCAGTGACCCGGACAGGGGTATGAGAGAGACC. Its protein product is CAISDPDRGMRET. The complete CDR3 protein is CAISDPDRGMRETQYF.

On this clone itself: The read stops 3 residues short of the end of the CDR3; the missing end is completed from the germline J gene. Other DNA variants within this sample encode the same CDR3. The chain has TRBV7-9 and TRBJ1-1, with TRBD1 matching over 9 bases. The CDR3 is 14 residues long. Germline V lookup: CDR1 SEHNR, CDR2 FQNEAQ (reference sequence). The CDR3 bases that were read are TGTGCCAGCTTAGAAACAGGGGGCATTAAAGAA. It encodes CASLETGGIKE. The CDR3 reads in full as CASLETGGIKEAFF.

About this clone: The CDR3 end is not reached by the read, which stops 3 residues before it; the germline J gene fills it in. J is TRBJ2-1 and V is TRBV20-1; maybe TRBD1 (6 bases). Germline V gives CDR1 DFQATT, CDR2 SNEGSKA (reference sequence). The CDR3 is 14 residues long. Trimming removed 6 bases from V and 3 bases from J, with 15 bases in between. CDR3 sequence reads: CSALHRALYNEQFF. Partial CDR3 DNA: TGCAGTGCCCTCCACAGGGCACTCTACAATGAG.

Details on this clone: The read terminates 3 residues ahead of where the CDR3 ends, so the germline J gene completes it. The chain couples TRBV28 to TRBJ1-2; a weak D match, TRBD1 (6 bases). Germline CDR1 reads MDHEN; CDR2 reads SYDVKM. The CDR3 totals 13 residues. The DNA read from the CDR3 is TGTGCCAGCGCAACAGGGCCGCTTTACGGC. Its translation: CASATGPLYG. The CDR3 in full is CASATGPLYGYTF.

Note on this clone: The read gets to within 3 residues of the CDR3 end, and the germline J gene fills in the rest. The chain has TRBV11-2 and TRBJ1-1; D unresolved. Trimming removed 0 bases from V and 4 bases from J, with 6 bases in between. This CDR3 is built from 13 residues. Germline V gene data show CDR1 as SGHAT and CDR2 as FQNNGV. CDR3 loop: CASSLDRVTEAFF. The covered CDR3 bases are TGTGCCAGCAGCTTAGACCGGGTCACTGAA.

A note on this clone: The read finishes 3 residues shy of the CDR3 end, and the germline J gene is used to complete it. V and J are TRBV7-9 and TRBJ1-1; maybe TRBD1 (6 bases). Germline-derived CDR1 and CDR2 are SEHNR and FQNEAQ (reference sequence). The CDR3 has 14 amino acids. CDR3 DNA (partial): TGTGCCAGCAGCCTTGACAGGACCCACATAGAA. It specifies CASSLDRTHIE. The full CDR3 protein is CASSLDRTHIEAFF.

The CDR3 loop is CASSKSRTSGSTLHNEQFF. The sequenced part of the CDR3 DNA is TGTGCCAGTAGTAAATCTCGGACTAGCGGGAGTACCCTACACAATGAG. V usage is TRBV19 and J usage is TRBJ2-1; 13 bases align to TRBD2. Read data end 3 residues before the CDR3 end; the end is taken from the germline J gene. The CDR3 is 19 amino acids. Germline-derived CDR1 and CDR2 are LNHDA and SQIVND (reference sequence). V lost 4 bases to trimming and J lost 5 bases; unmatched junction nucleotides: 14.

Comments on this clone: The CDR3 end falls 3 residues outside the read, so it is completed with the germline J gene. This chain uses TRBV2 with TRBJ2-7; 11 bases align to TRBD1. The V segment lost 2 bases and the J segment 2 bases; nucleotides outside the gene matches: 5. The V gene's germline CDR1 is SNHLY and CDR2 FYNNEI. The CDR3 is 16 residues long. The covered CDR3 bases are TGTGCCAGCAGTGAAATTTGGGGACAGGGGGCCTACGAG. It encodes CASSEIWGQGAYE. The CDR3 in full is CASSEIWGQGAYEQYF.

About this clone: The read ends 3 residues before the CDR3 terminus; that terminus is restored from the germline J gene. The V and J genes are TRBV5-1 and TRBJ2-7; D possibly corresponds to TRBD1 (5 bases). Per the germline V gene, CDR1 is SGHRS and CDR2 is YFSETQ. Trimming left V 0 bases short and J 5 bases short, with 15 bases between. The CDR3 consists of 15 residues. The CDR3 sequence is CASSLDGQGINEQYF. The CDR3 DNA, read in part, is TGCGCCAGCAGCTTGGACGGGCAGGGCATCAACGAG.

In regard to this clone: The read terminates 3 residues ahead of where the CDR3 ends, so the germline J gene completes it. The chain joins TRBV5-1 to TRBJ1-2; TRBD1 might be the D (6 bases). Trimming left V 0 bases short and J 2 bases short, with 8 bases between. CDR3 length: 14 amino acids. Germline CDR1 is SGHRS and CDR2 is YFSETQ. This CDR3 reads CASSLDRANYGYTF. The part of the CDR3 DNA that was read is TGCGCCAGCAGCTTGGACAGGGCCAACTATGGC. The full variable domain, in which reference TRBV5-1 and TRBJ1-2 provide the parts outside the CDR3, is KAGVTQTPRYLIKTRGQQVTLSCSPISGHRSVSWYQQTPGQGLQFLFEYFSETQRNKGNFPGRFSGRQFSNSRSEMNVSTLELGDSALYLCASSLDRANYGYTFGSGTRLTVV.

Remarks on this clone: The read comes to an end 3 residues before the CDR3 does, leaving the germline J gene to fill in the end. The rearrangement uses TRBV30 and TRBJ1-1, with D maybe TRBD1 (5 bases). This CDR3 region has 15 residues. V was cut by 0 bases and J by 3 bases, with 14 bases left in between. Germline-derived CDR1 and CDR2 are GTSNPN and SVGIG (reference sequence). CDR3 DNA, as far as it was read: TGTGCCTGGAGTGTTTTATTTGGGGCGGACACTGAA. This codes for CAWSVLFGADTE. The whole CDR3 sequence reads CAWSVLFGADTEAFF.

As to this clone: The CDR3 goes on 3 residues after the read ends, and that part is filled in from the germline J gene. V is TRBV20-1 and J is TRBJ1-2, with TRBD1 identical over 8 bases. This CDR3 is built from 12 residues. Germline CDR1 DFQATT, CDR2 SNEGSKA (reference sequence). The CDR3 loop reads CSAADRGRGYTF. The sequenced part of the CDR3 DNA is TGCAGTGCTGCAGACAGGGGCCGCGGC.

In the case of this clone: Read sequence stops 3 residues before the CDR3 end, and the germline J gene provides the missing end. Other DNA sequences in the sample encode the same CDR3. This chain connects TRBV10-3 to TRBJ1-1; 7 nucleotides match TRBD1. J lost 1 base, V lost 10 bases, and 3 bases had no gene match. Germline V lookup: CDR1 ENHRY, CDR2 SYGVKD. This CDR3 spans 12 amino acids. The part of the CDR3 DNA that was read is TGTGCCAGCCGGGACAGGAACACTGAA. It specifies CASRDRNTE. The whole CDR3 protein reads CASRDRNTEAFF.

On this clone itself: The read stops 3 residues short of the end of the CDR3; the missing end is completed from the germline J gene. The gene calls are TRBV7-8 and TRBJ2-5; tentative D call: TRBD1 (6 bases). The V end lost 5 bases, the J end lost 5 bases, and 12 bases lay between the germline ends. This CDR3 is built from 13 residues. Germline V gene data show CDR1 as SGHVS and CDR2 as FQNEAQ. Here the CDR3 reads CASSPQGSETQYF. The CDR3 bases that were read are TGTGCCAGCAGCCCACAGGGTTCTGAGACC.

Points on this clone: The read falls 3 residues short of the CDR3 end, and the missing part is taken from the germline J gene. The chain carries TRBV19 and TRBJ1-4; the match to TRBD1 covers 11 bases. Germline CDR1 reads LNHDA; CDR2 reads SQIVND (reference sequence). This CDR3 comprises 15 residues. Trimming removed 7 bases from V and 8 bases from J; junction bases left unmatched: 9. The CDR3 loop reads CASIPGQGAGEKLFF. Incomplete CDR3 DNA: TGTGCCAGTATCCCCGGACAGGGGGCGGGGGAAAAA.